The 17 T cell receptor beta chains reported below all come from one sample, sequenced in a study of early T cells in non-severe SARS-CoV-2 infection. TCRdb ran MiXCR on the 5' RACE reads and lists one entry per CDR3 protein. The sample consists of about 60,000 distinct CDR3 sequences, approximately 11% of them appearing once. Sequenced: whole blood. The receptors originated from an adult who was a healthcare worker with PCR-confirmed SARS-CoV-2 infection or an uninfected control (not recorded which).

This clonotype has just a few counts. The rearrangement uses TRBV4-2 and TRBJ2-1, with D unresolved. Trimming pared 1 base from V and 12 bases from J, leaving 10 bases between. Germline V gene sequence: CDR1 LGHNA, CDR2 YNFKEQ. The CDR3 sequence is 12 residues long. CDR3 region: CASSQAVGSQFF. DNA of the CDR3: TGTGCCAGCAGCCAAGCGGTGGGGTCGCAGTTCTTC.

The chain has TRBV19 and TRBJ2-3; either TRBD1 or TRBD2 may supply D (5 bases each). V lost 9 bases to trimming and J lost 0 bases, with 10 bases between them. Germline lookup yields CDR1 LNHDA and CDR2 SQIVND (reference sequence). CDR3 size: 13 residues. This chain's CDR3 is CASGTTSTDTQYF. CDR3 coding DNA: TGTGCCAGCGGGACCACTAGCACAGATACGCAGTATTTT.

This clonotype was detected many times. CDR3 nucleotides: TGCGCCAGCAGCTTGGTGGGGGTCAACTATGGCTACACCTTC. This encodes CASSLVGVNYGYTF. The rearrangement joins TRBV5-1 to TRBJ1-2, with D perhaps TRBD1 (5 bases). Germline V lookup: CDR1 SGHRS, CDR2 YFSETQ. Deletions cut 0 bases from V and 2 bases from J, with 8 bases between. The CDR3 length is 14 residues.

This clonotype was detected only a few times. The chain combines TRBV7-9 with TRBJ2-1, with 10 positions matching TRBD1. Germline loops: CDR1 SEHNR, CDR2 FQNEAQ (reference sequence). Trimming removed 3 bases from V and 7 bases from J; junction bases left unmatched: 6. The CDR3 loop spans 15 amino acids. The chain's CDR3 is CASSLGQGTGNEQFF. The CDR3 DNA follows: TGTGCCAGCAGCTTGGGACAGGGGACTGGTAATGAGCAGTTCTTC.

J is TRBJ1-2 and V is TRBV28; weak D call: TRBD1 (5 bases). The CDR3 contains 17 residues. V was trimmed by 6 bases and J by 8 bases, leaving 28 bases between them. Germline CDR1 reads MDHEN; CDR2 reads SYDVKM. CDR3 residues: CASRLPPPSPGSGGYTF. The CDR3 nucleotides read TGTGCCAGCAGACTGCCTCCCCCTTCACCAGGGTCTGGCGGCTACACCTTC.

This clonotype was detected a few times. The rearrangement uses TRBV6-5 and TRBJ2-3; TRBD2 agrees at 13 bases. The CDR3 is 15 amino acids. The V gene's germline CDR1 is MNHEY and CDR2 SVGAGI. With V trimmed by 8 bases and J by 3 bases, 5 bases remained unmatched. DNA of the CDR3: TGTGCCAGCTCCCAGGGACTAGCGGGAACAGATACGCAGTATTTT. It encodes CASSQGLAGTDTQYF.

This clonotype was detected many times. V is TRBV24-1 and J is TRBJ1-1, with a weak D call TRBD1 (5 bases). This CDR3 region has 12 residues. V was pared by 5 bases and J by 8 bases, with 11 bases between. The germline gives CDR1 KGHDR, CDR2 SFDVKD. The CDR3 nucleotides are TGTGCCACCAGTGGGGGGGGACCCGAAGCTTTCTTT. It codes for CATSGGGPEAFF.

The table lists this clonotype with many counts. This chain uses TRBV20-1 with TRBJ2-7, with a tentative D call TRBD1 (5 bases). Germline V CDR1 and CDR2: DFQATT, SNEGSKA (reference sequence). V shed 0 bases and J shed 6 bases, with 12 bases lying between them. This CDR3 is 13 amino acids long. CDR3 bases: TGCAGTGCTAGAGATTTAAGGGGTTTCGAGCAGTACTTC. This translates into CSARDLRGFEQYF.

Notes on this clonotype: One junction end disagrees with the germline gene, perhaps due to a read error. The chain employs TRBV28 and TRBJ1-2; D gene uncertain. CDR3 size: 12 residues. The V gene's germline CDR1 is MDHEN and CDR2 SYDVKM. Here the CDR3 DNA reads TGTGCCAGCAGTCCCCCGGGCCGGAATACCATTTTC. Its protein is CASSPPGRNTIF.

The rearrangement links TRBV19 to TRBJ2-5; D possibly uses TRBD1 or TRBD2 (5 bases each). In germline, CDR1 is LNHDA, CDR2 SQIVND (reference sequence). The CDR3 is 13 residues long. V lost 8 bases, J lost 2 bases, and 12 bases lay in between. This chain's CDR3 is CASGLRVQETQYF. The CDR3 DNA reads as TGTGCCAGTGGACTCAGGGTACAAGAGACCCAGTACTTC.

The chain links TRBV9 to TRBJ2-1; 7 bases agree with TRBD2. Germline trimming cut 0 bases from V and 1 base from J; bases unmatched to any gene: 13. The V gene's germline CDR1 is SGDLS and CDR2 YYNGEE. The CDR3 loop spans 19 amino acids. This CDR3 reads CASSVGSGGTLPSYNEQFF. As DNA, the CDR3 is TGTGCCAGCAGCGTAGGGTCCGGGGGGACCCTCCCATCCTACAATGAGCAGTTCTTC.

The sample holds many counts of this clonotype. The V gene is TRBV7-2, the J gene TRBJ2-1, with D possibly matching TRBD1 (6 bases). The CDR3 sequence is 15 residues long. Trimming took off 2 bases at V and 0 bases at J, with 8 bases between the two ends. Germline values: CDR1 SGHTA, CDR2 FQGNSA. CDR3 DNA sequence: TGTGCCAGCAGCTTACAGGGGAGCTCCTACAATGAGCAGTTCTTC. Its translation is CASSLQGSSYNEQFF.

The chain couples TRBV18 to TRBJ2-2; D may be TRBD1 (6 bases). The germline CDR1 and CDR2 sequences are KGHSH and LQKENI. Trimming stripped 3 bases from V and 3 bases from J, with 17 bases between. The CDR3 is 17 residues long. The chain's CDR3 is CASSPVLQGPYTGELFF. In nucleotides, the CDR3 is TGTGCCAGCTCACCCGTTCTCCAGGGGCCCTACACCGGGGAGCTGTTTTTT.

The chain recombines TRBV29-1 with TRBJ1-6; no definite D call. In germline, CDR1 is SQVTM, CDR2 ANQGSEA. This CDR3 contains 13 residues. V lost 4 bases, J lost 7 bases, and 11 bases lay in between. This CDR3 is CSVGERVNSPLHF. In DNA form, the CDR3 reads TGCAGCGTTGGTGAGAGGGTGAATTCACCCCTCCACTTT.

This clonotype was counted many times. CDR3 amino acids: CASSEGLAGVVEQFF. The CDR3 region has the DNA TGTGCCAGCAGTGAGGGACTAGCGGGAGTGGTTGAGCAGTTCTTC. The chain uses TRBV2 and TRBJ2-1; 14 nucleotides agree with TRBD2. The trim removed 3 bases at V and 9 bases at J, leaving 4 bases unmatched. CDR1 SNHLY and CDR2 FYNNEI come from the germline V gene. This CDR3 spans 15 amino acids.

The table lists this clonotype with many counts. This rearrangement joins TRBV6-5 to TRBJ1-2; D is perhaps TRBD1 (6 bases). The CDR3 consists of 13 residues. With 5 bases removed from V and 5 bases from J, the gap between germline ends came to 12 bases. From germline, CDR1 is MNHEY and CDR2 SVGAGI. In DNA, the CDR3 is TGTGCCAGCAGTAAGGGGGTAGAGTATGGCTACACCTTC. This gives the protein CASSKGVEYGYTF.

This clonotype was picked up many times. The V and J genes are TRBV5-1 and TRBJ2-5; 9 nucleotides align to TRBD1. V was clipped by 8 bases and J by 3 bases; unmatched bases: 11. CDR3 length equals 15 residues. Germline V gene sequence: CDR1 SGHRS, CDR2 YFSETQ. The CDR3 DNA reads as TGCGCCAGTTCCTATGCCGGGACAGGGAAAGAGACCCAGTACTTC. Translation gives CASSYAGTGKETQYF.